These 7 T cell receptor beta chains came from one sample sequenced in a study of blood T cell repertoires in COVID-19. Assay: immunoSEQ multiplex PCR; the TCRdb copy retains only in-frame clones and omits some. Found here are about 160,000 clones, about four fifths of them singletons; the top ten hold under 8.5%. The sample comprised peripheral blood. The receptor set was obtained from a man aged 35 to 55 who had recovered from COVID-19.

This sequence joins TRBV28 and TRBJ2-1; TRBD2 aligns across 8 bases. J gave up 8 bases and V 5 bases, and 8 bases lay outside the gene matches. Germline-derived CDR1 and CDR2 are MDHEN and SYDVKM. The CDR3 extends over 14 amino acids. The CDR3 reads CASSARGGGYEQFF. Written as DNA, the CDR3 is TGTGCCAGCAGTGCCCGGGGGGGCGGTTATGAGCAGTTCTTC.

The sample holds a few counts of this clone. J is TRBJ1-6 and V is TRBV25-1; the D is unclear. The germline V and J ends were trimmed by 1 base and 12 bases, with 10 bases remaining between them. This CDR3 region has 13 residues. CDR1 is MGHDK and CDR2 is SYGVNS in the germline V gene. The CDR3 sequence: CASSEFKTGPLHF. DNA of the CDR3: TGTGCCAGCAGTGAATTCAAAACCGGACCCCTCCACTTT.

This chain joins TRBV6-6 and TRBJ2-5; a weak D match, TRBD2 (6 bases). This CDR3 spans 14 amino acids. Germline assignment: CDR1 MNHNY and CDR2 SVGAGI (reference sequence). V dropped 2 bases and J dropped 2 bases, with 9 bases sitting between them. The DNA for the CDR3 is TGTGCCAGCAGTTACAGGCGGGAACAAGAGACCCAGTACTTC. It codes for CASSYRREQETQYF.

This rearrangement joins TRBV29-1 to TRBJ2-1; 7 bases map to TRBD1. Germline assignment: CDR1 SQVTM and CDR2 ANQGSEA. The CDR3 runs 14 residues. J gave up 6 bases and V 3 bases, and 8 bases lay outside the gene matches. CDR3 in amino acids: CSVDRGYQSNEQFF. In DNA form, the CDR3 reads TGCAGCGTTGACAGGGGGTACCAAAGCAATGAGCAGTTCTTC.

This rearrangement joins TRBV15 to TRBJ1-5, with D uncertain. V shed 5 bases and J shed 2 bases, with 16 bases lying between them. The germline V gene has CDR1 LNHNV and CDR2 YYDKDF (reference sequence). The CDR3 contains 16 residues. CDR3 sequence: CATSRDGLRGNQPQHF. The CDR3 nucleotides are TGTGCCACCAGCCGCGACGGACTAAGAGGCAATCAGCCCCAGCATTTT.

The chain employs TRBV7-2 and TRBJ2-4, with 9 positions matching TRBD1. Germline lookup yields CDR1 SGHTA and CDR2 FQGNSA. V dropped 1 base and J dropped 6; count of bases not matched to a gene: 1. The CDR3 consists of 14 residues. In nucleotides, the CDR3 is TGTGCCAGCAGCTTAGACAGGGGGCCAAACATTCAGTACTTC. It encodes CASSLDRGPNIQYF.

The rearrangement links TRBV5-8 to TRBJ2-7; the D gene is possibly TRBD2 (8 bases). The CDR3 contains 16 residues. V lost 4 bases and J lost 4, with 21 bases in between. Germline V CDR1 and CDR2: SGHTS, YDEGEE. This CDR3 is CASSPGTAGTRYEQYF. CDR3 nucleotides: TGTGCCAGCAGCCCCGGGACAGCCGGGACTAGGTACGAGCAGTACTTC.